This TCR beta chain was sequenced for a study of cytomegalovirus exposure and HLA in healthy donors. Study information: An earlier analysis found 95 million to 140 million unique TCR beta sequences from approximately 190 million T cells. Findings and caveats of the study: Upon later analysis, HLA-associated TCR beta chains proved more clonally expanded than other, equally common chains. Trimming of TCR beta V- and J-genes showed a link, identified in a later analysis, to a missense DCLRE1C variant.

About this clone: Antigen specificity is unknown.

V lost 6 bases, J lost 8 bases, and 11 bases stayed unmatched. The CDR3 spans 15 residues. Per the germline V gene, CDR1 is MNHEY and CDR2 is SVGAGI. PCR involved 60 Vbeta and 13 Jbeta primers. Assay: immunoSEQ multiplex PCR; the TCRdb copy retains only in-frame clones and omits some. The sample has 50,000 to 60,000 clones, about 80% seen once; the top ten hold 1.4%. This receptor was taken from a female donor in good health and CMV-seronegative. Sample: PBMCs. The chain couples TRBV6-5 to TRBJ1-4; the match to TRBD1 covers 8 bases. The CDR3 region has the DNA TGTGCCAGCAGCCGCTCCTGGGGGACAGGAGAAAAACTGTTTTTT. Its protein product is CASSRSWGTGEKLFF.